The clone carrying this T cell receptor beta chain turned up a few times. This specimen belongs to a study of blood T cell repertoires in COVID-19. Study at large: Spain, Italy and the United States supplied samples that represented acute and convalescent COVID-19. Nucleic acid was either cDNA or gDNA, and it came from T cells, B-cell-depleted T cells, or PBMCs.

Trimming removed 5 bases from V and 3 bases from J, with 8 bases in between. Germline lookup yields CDR1 SEHNR and CDR2 FQNEAQ (reference sequence). This CDR3 comprises 12 residues. Original processing methods: By means of reference gene primer amplification, nucleated cell counts were estimated. Clones were sequenced by immunoSEQ multiplex PCR, and TCRdb holds only the in-frame ones, with some missing. That table furnishes V, J and clone size, whereas the DNA furnished D and trimming. The data contain approximately 200,000 clones, roughly nine tenths of them singletons. This sequence was found in a middle-aged man with active or convalescent COVID-19. The sequenced material came from peripheral blood. The rearrangement links TRBV7-9 to TRBJ2-7; D might be TRBD2 (5 bases). The chain's CDR3 is CASSGEGYEQYF. For the CDR3, the DNA is TGTGCCAGCAGCGGAGAGGGCTACGAGCAGTACTTC.